This T cell receptor beta chain was recorded in a study of long-term antiretroviral therapy in people with HIV. Study-wide context: Specimens dating back about a decade before the 2015 immediate-ART recommendation are the oldest included. Study conclusions and caveats: ART preceded a rise in diversity that nonetheless stayed lower than in transplant donor controls. Dominating the repertoire at all time points were the clones that expanded before ART.

Runs used v3.0 of the immunoSEQ assay and were done at survey level. The protocol was immunoSEQ multiplex PCR, while the TCRdb copy is restricted to in-frame clones and leaves out a portion. The data show about 25,000 clones, around 88% seen once. Details on this clone: Antigen specificity is unknown.

Sequenced here: unsorted PBMCs, sampled more than 4.3 years after starting antiretroviral therapy. This sequence was found in a man aged 30-40 years with HIV.

The CDR3 bases are TGTGCCAGCAGCTTGGGTGGGGCCGGGACTAGCGGGAGAACAGATACGCAGTATTTT. Its translation: CASSLGGAGTSGRTDTQYF. The genes are TRBV7-8 and TRBJ2-3, with 14 nucleotides matching TRBD2. Germline-derived CDR1 and CDR2 are SGHVS and FQNEAQ. V shed 3 bases, J shed 3 bases, and the junction held 11 bases outside the gene matches. The CDR3 contains 19 residues.